The clone carrying this TCR beta chain occurred a few times. This sample was included in a study of beta chain features in type 1 diabetes. The entirety of the isolated RNA underwent reverse transcription, so expressed TCRB transcripts were sequenced. The protocol was immunoSEQ multiplex PCR, while the TCRdb copy is restricted to in-frame clones and leaves out a portion. The sample contains 860,000 or so clones, 15% to 20% of which appear only once. Germline lookup yields CDR1 SEHNR and CDR2 FQNEAQ (reference sequence). V gave up 2 bases and J gave up 6 bases, with 7 bases separating them. The CDR3 is 13 residues long.

What was sequenced was naive CD4+ T cells from blood. The sequence was obtained from a woman aged 18-30 years in good health. The V gene is TRBV7-9, the J gene TRBJ1-4; no clear D. For the CDR3, the DNA is TGTGCCAGCAGCTTAACAGTGGATGAAAAACTGTTTTTT. It is translated as CASSLTVDEKLFF.